One sample yielded the 14 T cell receptor beta chains listed below, sequenced in a study of T cell responses to AZD1222 COVID-19 vaccine. Repertoires were generated with immunoSEQ multiplex PCR, while TCRdb's copy carries only in-frame clones and drops some. Among about 160,000 clones, roughly 90% were seen once, and the ten largest hold over 4%. The sequences come from peripheral blood, collected 28 days after the second AZD1222 dose. These receptors were collected from an adult who received the AZD1222 COVID-19 vaccine.

The V call is TRBV15, the J call TRBJ2-2; 8 bases line up with TRBD1. Trimming at V came to 0 bases and at J to 1 base, leaving 10 bases not matched to a gene. The CDR3 loop spans 19 amino acids. Germline V gene sequence: CDR1 LNHNV, CDR2 YYDKDF (reference sequence). CDR3 region: CATSRDPLWGQENTGELFF. CDR3 nucleotides: TGTGCCACCAGCAGAGATCCGCTATGGGGACAGGAGAACACCGGGGAGCTGTTTTTT.

This CDR3 reads CATSSPSGANEQFF. As DNA, the CDR3 is TGTGCCACCAGCAGCCCCTCAGGTGCCAATGAGCAGTTCTTC. The chain couples TRBV15 to TRBJ2-1, with D unclear. This CDR3 spans 14 amino acids. V was pared by 3 bases and J by 6 bases, with 12 bases between. Germline V lookup: CDR1 LNHNV, CDR2 YYDKDF (reference sequence).

The gene calls are TRBV5-5 and TRBJ1-1, with TRBD1 matching over 7 bases. Losses at the gene ends were 6 bases for V and 5 bases for J; bases not matched to a gene: 4. The CDR3 spans 12 residues. Germline CDR1 and CDR2: SGHKS and YYEKEE (reference sequence). The CDR3 is CASIQTGTEAFF. The CDR3 DNA reads as TGTGCCAGCATCCAGACAGGGACTGAAGCTTTCTTT.

On this clone itself: Other DNA sequences in this sample translate to the same CDR3. The V and J genes are TRBV3-1 (or the pseudogene TRBV3-2) and TRBJ1-2; the D is unclear. Looked up from germline, CDR1 is LGHDT and CDR2 is YNNKEL (reference sequence). V was clipped by 3 bases and J by 7 bases, with 9 bases between them. The CDR3 spans 12 residues. For the CDR3, the DNA is TGTGCCAGCAGCCAGTCGATGGGTGGCTACACCTTC. Its translation is CASSQSMGGYTF.

This clone was observed a single time. The CDR3, as DNA: TGTGCCAGCAGCTTAGCTAGCACAGATACGCAGTATTTT. Its translation is CASSLASTDTQYF. The genes are TRBV7-3 and TRBJ2-3; D ambiguous. V was pared by 2 bases and J by 0 bases, with 3 bases between. The CDR3 sequence is 13 residues long. Germline V lookup: CDR1 SGHTA, CDR2 FQGTGA.

The J gene is TRBJ1-3, the V gene TRBV4-3; no definite D call. The CDR3 length is 15 residues. Trimming took off 0 bases at V and 2 bases at J, with 8 bases between the two ends. Germline assignment: CDR1 LGHNA and CDR2 YSLEER. CDR3 residues: CASSQDLGPGNTIYF. As DNA, the CDR3 is TGCGCCAGCAGCCAAGATCTAGGACCTGGAAACACCATATATTTT.

The rearrangement joins TRBV13 to TRBJ2-7; unclear D gene. This CDR3 comprises 11 residues. V lost 2 bases, J lost 4 bases, and 3 bases lay in between. Germline V gene sequence: CDR1 PRHDT, CDR2 FYEKMQ (reference sequence). For the CDR3, the DNA is TGTGCCAGCAGCTTAAGGTACGAGCAGTACTTC. It translates to CASSLRYEQYF.

The V gene is TRBV6-4, the J gene TRBJ1-1; D is ambiguous. CDR3 size: 13 residues. Between the trimmed V and J ends, which lost 0 bases and 4 bases, there was a span of 6 bases. The V gene's germline CDR1 is MRHNA and CDR2 SNTAGT. The CDR3 sequence is CASSDSLTTEAFF. In DNA, the CDR3 is TGTGCCAGCAGTGACTCGCTTACCACTGAAGCTTTCTTT.

This clone occurred once. The J gene is TRBJ1-1, the V gene TRBV12-3 or TRBV12-4; no clear D gene. The V and J ends lost 1 base and 10 bases respectively, with 10 bases between them. This CDR3 spans 12 amino acids. The CDR3 DNA sequence: TGTGCCAGCAGTTTAGGAGGCTTTGGAGCTTTCTTT. Protein sequence: CASSLGGFGAFF.

This clone was observed many times. This chain connects TRBV3-1 (or the pseudogene TRBV3-2) to TRBJ2-3; perhaps TRBD2 as D (7 bases). Trimming cost V 0 bases and J 9 bases, with 13 bases left between them. Germline CDR1 LGHDT, CDR2 YNNKEL (reference sequence). The CDR3 consists of 14 residues. CDR3 coding DNA: TGTGCCAGCAGCCAAGAAGTATCGGGGGGCACGCAGTATTTT. It translates to CASSQEVSGGTQYF.

The chain combines TRBV15 with TRBJ2-5, with 7 bases fitting TRBD1. V was clipped by 9 bases and J by 7 bases; unmatched bases: 11. Germline V gene data show CDR1 as LNHNV and CDR2 as YYDKDF (reference sequence). This CDR3 has 13 residues. CDR3 in DNA: TGTGCCACAGGGACAGATGCCTTCGTGACCCAGTACTTC. This translates into CATGTDAFVTQYF.

The J gene is TRBJ2-7, the V gene TRBV6-6; 10 bases align to TRBD1. CDR1 MNHNY and CDR2 SVGAGI come from the germline V gene (reference sequence). The CDR3 runs to 17 residues. V was pared by 5 bases and J by 0 bases, with 10 bases of the junction left unmatched. CDR3 loop: CASSPRQGTGVSYEQYF. The CDR3 DNA is TGTGCCAGCAGTCCCCGACAGGGGACAGGGGTCTCCTACGAGCAGTACTTC.

A word on this clone: The CDR3 carries no conserved terminal phenylalanine or tryptophan, so it likely arises from a read error. The DNA is left out, because the CDR3 cannot be placed on it with certainty; the CDR3 is given as TCRdb lists it. The chain couples TRBV6-1 to TRBJ1-2. CDR1 is MNHNS and CDR2 is SASEGT in the germline V gene. The CDR3 is 10 amino acids in total, end residues counted. The chain's CDR3 is CASSEDSGVL.

The chain employs TRBV3-1 (or the pseudogene TRBV3-2) and TRBJ2-7, with D possibly being TRBD1 (6 bases). Trimming stripped 4 bases from V and 0 bases from J, with 19 bases between. The CDR3 has 17 residues. From germline, CDR1 is LGHDT and CDR2 YNNKEL (reference sequence). The CDR3 loop is CASSRRRGTPSSYEQYF. The CDR3 DNA follows: TGTGCCAGCAGCCGCCGAAGGGGGACCCCTAGCTCCTACGAGCAGTACTTC.